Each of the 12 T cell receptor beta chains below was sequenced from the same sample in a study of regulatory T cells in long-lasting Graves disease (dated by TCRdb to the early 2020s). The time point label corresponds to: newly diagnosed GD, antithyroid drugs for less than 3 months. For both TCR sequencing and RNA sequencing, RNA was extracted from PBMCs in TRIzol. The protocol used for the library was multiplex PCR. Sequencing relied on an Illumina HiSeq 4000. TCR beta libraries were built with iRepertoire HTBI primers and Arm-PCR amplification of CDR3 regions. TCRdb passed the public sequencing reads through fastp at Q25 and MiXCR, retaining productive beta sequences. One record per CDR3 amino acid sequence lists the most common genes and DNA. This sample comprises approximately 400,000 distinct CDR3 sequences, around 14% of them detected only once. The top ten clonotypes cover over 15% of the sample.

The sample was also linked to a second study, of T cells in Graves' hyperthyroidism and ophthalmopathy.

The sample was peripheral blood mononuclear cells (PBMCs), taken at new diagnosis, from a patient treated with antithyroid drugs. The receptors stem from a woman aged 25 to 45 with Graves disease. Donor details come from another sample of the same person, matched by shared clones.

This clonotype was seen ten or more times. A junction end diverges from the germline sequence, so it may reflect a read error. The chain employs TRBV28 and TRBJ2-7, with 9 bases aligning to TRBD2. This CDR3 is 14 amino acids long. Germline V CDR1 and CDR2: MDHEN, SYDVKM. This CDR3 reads CASNKASGTWERYF. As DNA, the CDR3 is TGTGCCAGCAATAAGGCTAGCGGGACATGGGAGCGGTACTTC.

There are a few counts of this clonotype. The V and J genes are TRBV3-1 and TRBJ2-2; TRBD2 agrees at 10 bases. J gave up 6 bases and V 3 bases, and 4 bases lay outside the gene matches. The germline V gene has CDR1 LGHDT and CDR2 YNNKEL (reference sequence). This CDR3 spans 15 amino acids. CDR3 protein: CASSQASGSPGELFF. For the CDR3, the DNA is TGTGCCAGCAGCCAGGCTAGCGGGAGTCCCGGGGAGCTGTTTTTT.

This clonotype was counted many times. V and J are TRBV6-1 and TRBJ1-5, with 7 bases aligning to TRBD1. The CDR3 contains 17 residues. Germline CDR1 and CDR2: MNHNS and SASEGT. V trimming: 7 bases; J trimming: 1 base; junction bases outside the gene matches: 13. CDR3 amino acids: CASNTQGTVLSNQPQHF. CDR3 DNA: TGTGCCAGCAACACACAGGGGACGGTCCTCAGCAATCAGCCCCAGCATTTT.

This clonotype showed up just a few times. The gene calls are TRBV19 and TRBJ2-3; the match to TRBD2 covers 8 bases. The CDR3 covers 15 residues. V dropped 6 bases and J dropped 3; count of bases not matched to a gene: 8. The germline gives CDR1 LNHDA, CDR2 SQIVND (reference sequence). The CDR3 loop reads CASRLRAGVTDTQYF. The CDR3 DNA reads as TGTGCCAGTAGACTTAGAGCGGGAGTAACAGATACGCAGTATTTT.

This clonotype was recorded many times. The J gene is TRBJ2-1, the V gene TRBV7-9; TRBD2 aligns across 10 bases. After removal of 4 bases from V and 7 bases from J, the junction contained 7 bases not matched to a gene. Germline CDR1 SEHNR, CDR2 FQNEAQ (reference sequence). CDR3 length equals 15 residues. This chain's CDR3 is CASSSRAGGGNEQFF. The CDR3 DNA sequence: TGTGCCAGCAGCTCCCGAGCGGGAGGGGGAAATGAGCAGTTCTTC. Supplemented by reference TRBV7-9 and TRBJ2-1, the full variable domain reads DTGVSQNPRHKITKRGQNVTFRCDPISEHNRLYWYRQTLGQGPEFLTYFQNEAQLEKSRLLSDRFSAERPKGSFSTLEIQRTEQGDSAMYLCASSSRAGGGNEQFFGPGTRLTVL.

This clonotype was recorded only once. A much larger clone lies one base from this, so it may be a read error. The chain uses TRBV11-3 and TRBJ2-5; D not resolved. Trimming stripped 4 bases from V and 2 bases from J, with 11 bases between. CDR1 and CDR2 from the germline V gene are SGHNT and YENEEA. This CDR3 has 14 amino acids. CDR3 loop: CASSSTRSQETQYF. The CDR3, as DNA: TGTGCCAGCAGCTCGACCAGGTCTCAAGAGACCCAGTACTTC. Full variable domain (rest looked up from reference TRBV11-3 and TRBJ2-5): EAGVVQSPRYKIIEKKQPVAFWCNPISGHNTLYWYLQNLGQGPELLIRYENEEAVDDSQLPKDRFSAERLKGVDSTLKIQPAELGDSAVYLCASSSTRSQETQYFGPGTRLLVL.

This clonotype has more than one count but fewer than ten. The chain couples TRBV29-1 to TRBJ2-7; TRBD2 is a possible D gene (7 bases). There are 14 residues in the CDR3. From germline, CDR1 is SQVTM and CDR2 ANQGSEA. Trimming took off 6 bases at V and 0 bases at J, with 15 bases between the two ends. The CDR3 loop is CSVARGASSYEQYF. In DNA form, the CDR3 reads TGCAGCGTGGCCCGGGGGGCCAGCTCCTACGAGCAGTACTTC.

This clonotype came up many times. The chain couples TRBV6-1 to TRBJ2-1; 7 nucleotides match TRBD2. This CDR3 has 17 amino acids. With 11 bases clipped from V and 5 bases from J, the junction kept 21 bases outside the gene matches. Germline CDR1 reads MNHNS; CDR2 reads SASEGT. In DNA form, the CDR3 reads TGTGCCGGTCACCGGGACTACAACGAATTTTCCAACAATGAGCAGTTCTTC. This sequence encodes CAGHRDYNEFSNNEQFF.

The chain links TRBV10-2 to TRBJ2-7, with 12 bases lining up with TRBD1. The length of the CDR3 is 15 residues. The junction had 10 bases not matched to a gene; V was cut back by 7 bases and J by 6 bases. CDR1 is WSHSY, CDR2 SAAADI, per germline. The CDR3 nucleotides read TGCGCCAGCAAGCGTAGGGGACAGGGGGCTGTCGAGCAGTACTTC. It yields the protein CASKRRGQGAVEQYF.

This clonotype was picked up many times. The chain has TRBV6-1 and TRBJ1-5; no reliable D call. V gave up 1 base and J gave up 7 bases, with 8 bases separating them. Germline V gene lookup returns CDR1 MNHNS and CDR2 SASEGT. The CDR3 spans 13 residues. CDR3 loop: CASSEEGWQPQHF. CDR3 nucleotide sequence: TGTGCCAGCAGTGAAGAGGGATGGCAGCCCCAGCATTTT.

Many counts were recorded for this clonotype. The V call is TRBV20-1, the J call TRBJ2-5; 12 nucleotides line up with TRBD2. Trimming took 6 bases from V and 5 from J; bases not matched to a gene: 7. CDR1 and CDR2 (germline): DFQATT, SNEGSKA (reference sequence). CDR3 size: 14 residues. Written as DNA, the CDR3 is TGCAGTGCCGCTCCTAGCGGGAGGGGGGAGACCCAGTACTTC. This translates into CSAAPSGRGETQYF.

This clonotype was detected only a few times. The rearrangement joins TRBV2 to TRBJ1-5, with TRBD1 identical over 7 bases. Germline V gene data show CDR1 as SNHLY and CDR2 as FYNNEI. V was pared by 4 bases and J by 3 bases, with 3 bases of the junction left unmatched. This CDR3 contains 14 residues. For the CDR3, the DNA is TGTGCCAGCAGTGGGACAGGACCCAATCAGCCCCAGCATTTT. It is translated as CASSGTGPNQPQHF.